This T cell receptor (beta chain) comes out of a study of regulatory T cells in long-lasting Graves disease. Regarding this clonotype: The antigen remains undetermined.

The V end lost 8 bases, the J end lost 5 bases, and 21 bases lay between the germline ends. The CDR3 length is 14 residues. The germline V gene encodes CDR1 GTSNPN and CDR2 SVGIG (reference sequence). Study results and limitations: Relative to newly diagnosed Graves' patients, persistent ones had lower TCR diversity.

iRepertoire HTBI primers and Arm-PCR of CDR3 regions built TCR beta libraries. TCRdb re-called the multiplex PCR reads with MiXCR, one entry per CDR3 protein. The sample yields about 660,000 distinct CDR3 sequences, about 30% seen once. Time point noted: persistent/refractory GD, antithyroid drugs over 5 years with positive TRAb. PBMC RNA served as the TCR library source. The receptor was derived from a female donor with Graves disease. Here the sequenced sample was peripheral blood mononuclear cells (PBMCs), taken when the disease was refractory, from a patient treated with antithyroid drugs. The chain joins TRBV30 to TRBJ1-2; maybe TRBD1 (6 bases). The CDR3 is CAAYLGQGTYGYTF. CDR3 DNA: TGTGCCGCATACCTGGGGCAGGGGACTTATGGCTACACCTTC. Based on the CDR3 plus reference TRBV30 and TRBJ1-2, the full variable domain is SQTIHQWPATLVQPVGSPLSLECTVEGTSNPNLYWYRQAAGRGLQLLFYSVGIGQISSEVPQNLSASRPQDRQFILSSKKLLLSDSGFYLCAAYLGQGTYGYTFGSGTRLTVV.